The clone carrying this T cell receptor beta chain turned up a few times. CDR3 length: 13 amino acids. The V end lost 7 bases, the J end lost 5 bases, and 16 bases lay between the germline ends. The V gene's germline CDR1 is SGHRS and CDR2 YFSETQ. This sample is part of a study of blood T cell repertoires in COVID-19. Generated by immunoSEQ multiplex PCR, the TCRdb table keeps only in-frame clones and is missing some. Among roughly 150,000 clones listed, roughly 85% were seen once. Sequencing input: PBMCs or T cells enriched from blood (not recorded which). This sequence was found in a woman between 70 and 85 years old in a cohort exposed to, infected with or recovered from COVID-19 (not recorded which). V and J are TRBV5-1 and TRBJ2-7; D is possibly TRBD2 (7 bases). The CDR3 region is CASGYRGANEQYF. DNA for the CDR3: TGCGCCAGCGGTTATCGGGGGGCCAACGAGCAGTACTTC. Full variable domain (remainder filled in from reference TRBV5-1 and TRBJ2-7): KAGVTQTPRYLIKTRGQQVTLSCSPISGHRSVSWYQQTPGQGLQFLFEYFSETQRNKGNFPGRFSGRQFSNSRSEMNVSTLELGDSALYLCASGYRGANEQYFGPGTRLTVT.